This T cell receptor (beta chain) was captured in a study of OX40 agonist ivuxolimab in advanced cancers. General study points: Within 6 weeks, CD4+ and CD8+ blood T cells expanded clonally at 0.1 to 3.0 mg/kg. More expanded clones were seen, on average, in CD8+ T cells than in CD4+.

A note on this clone: Its antigen is currently unknown.

Sequenced by immunoSEQ multiplex PCR; TCRdb stores in-frame clones only, minus some. In the table there are tens of thousands of clones, around 85% of which are singletons. The source of this sequence is an adult with an advanced solid tumor such as melanoma, head and neck, liver or kidney cancer. Source: CD4+ or CD8+ T cells sorted from blood, taken in a trial of the OX40 agonist ivuxolimab.

The CDR3 protein is CASSLAPGGWGGKVEAFF. The CDR3 DNA is TGTGCCAGCAGCTTAGCCCCCGGCGGATGGGGAGGGAAGGTTGAAGCTTTCTTT. V and J are TRBV7-6 and TRBJ1-1; D remains unclear. The CDR3 consists of 18 residues. Germline-derived CDR1 and CDR2 are SGHVS and FNYEAQ. V lost 0 bases and J 7 bases, leaving 24 bases between the germline ends. The full variable domain, rest sourced from reference TRBV7-6 and TRBJ1-1, is GAGVSQSPRYKVTKRGQDVALRCDPISGHVSLYWYRQALGQGPEFLTYFNYEAQQDKSGLPNDRFSAERPEGSISTLTIQRTEQRDSAMYRCASSLAPGGWGGKVEAFFGQGTRLTVV.